The TCR beta chain under discussion was sequenced for a study of shared clonotypes between healthy human individuals. Profiling relied on immunoSEQ multiplex PCR, and the TCRdb table lists in-frame clones only, not all of them. The sample consists of about 1.5 million clones, nearly 99% of them appearing once. The CDR3 length is 23 residues. V usage is TRBV21-1 and J usage is TRBJ2-5; the tabulated D call, TRBD2, remains unverified against the DNA. TRBV21-1 is described as a pseudogene. The sequence was collected from a man aged 25 to 45 in good health. Sequenced material: naive CD4+ T cells sorted from blood. The subset here: CD45RA+ positively selected. The DNA of the CDR3 is TGTGCCAGCAGCAAAGCGCTCAAAGGGCGGGACAGACGACTAGCGGGAGATGAGGAGACCCAGTACTTC. Protein product: CASSKALKGRDRRLAGDEETQYF.